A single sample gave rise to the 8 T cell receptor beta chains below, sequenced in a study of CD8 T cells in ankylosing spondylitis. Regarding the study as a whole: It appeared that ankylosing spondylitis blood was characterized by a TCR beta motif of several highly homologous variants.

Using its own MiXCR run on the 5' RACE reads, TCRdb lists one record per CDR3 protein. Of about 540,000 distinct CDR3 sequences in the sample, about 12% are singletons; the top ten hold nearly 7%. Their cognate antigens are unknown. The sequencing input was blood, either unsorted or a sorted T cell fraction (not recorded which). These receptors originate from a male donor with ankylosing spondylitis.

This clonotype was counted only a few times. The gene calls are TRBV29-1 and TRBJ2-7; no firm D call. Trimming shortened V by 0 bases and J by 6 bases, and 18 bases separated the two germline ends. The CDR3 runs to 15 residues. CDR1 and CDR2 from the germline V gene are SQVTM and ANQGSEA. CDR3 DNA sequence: TGCAGCGTTGAAGATCGAGTCGGAATGCCGGGCGAGCAGTACTTC. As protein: CSVEDRVGMPGEQYF.

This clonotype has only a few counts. CDR3 DNA sequence: TGTGCCAGCAGCTTAGCGCTGGGACCGGGCTACACCTTC. Its translation is CASSLALGPGYTF. The chain combines TRBV7-9 with TRBJ1-2; tentative D call: TRBD1 (5 bases). The CDR3 consists of 13 residues. Germline-derived CDR1 and CDR2 are SEHNR and FQNEAQ (reference sequence). V lost 0 bases and J lost 8, with 10 bases in between.

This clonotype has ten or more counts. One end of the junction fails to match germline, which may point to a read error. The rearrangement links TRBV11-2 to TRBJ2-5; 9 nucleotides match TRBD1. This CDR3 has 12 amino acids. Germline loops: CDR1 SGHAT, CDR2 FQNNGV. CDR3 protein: CASSSEGTGTNF. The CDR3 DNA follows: TGTGCCAGCAGCTCTGAGGGGACAGGGACTAACTTC.

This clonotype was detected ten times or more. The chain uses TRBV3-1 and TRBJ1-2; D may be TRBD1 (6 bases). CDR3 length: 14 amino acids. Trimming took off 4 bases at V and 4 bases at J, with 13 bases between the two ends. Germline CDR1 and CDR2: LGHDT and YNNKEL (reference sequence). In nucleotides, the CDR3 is TGTGCCAGCAGCCCCCCGGACAGCCTCTATGGCTACACCTTC. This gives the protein CASSPPDSLYGYTF.

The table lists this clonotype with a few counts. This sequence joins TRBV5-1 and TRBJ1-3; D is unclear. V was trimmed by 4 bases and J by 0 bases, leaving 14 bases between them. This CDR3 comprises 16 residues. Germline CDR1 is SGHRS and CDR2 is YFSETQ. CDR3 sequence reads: CASSLMDSYSGNTIYF. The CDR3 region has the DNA TGCGCCAGCAGCCTAATGGACTCCTACTCTGGAAACACCATATATTTT. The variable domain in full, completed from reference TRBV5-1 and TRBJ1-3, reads KAGVTQTPRYLIKTRGQQVTLSCSPISGHRSVSWYQQTPGQGLQFLFEYFSETQRNKGNFPGRFSGRQFSNSRSEMNVSTLELGDSALYLCASSLMDSYSGNTIYFGEGSWLTVV.

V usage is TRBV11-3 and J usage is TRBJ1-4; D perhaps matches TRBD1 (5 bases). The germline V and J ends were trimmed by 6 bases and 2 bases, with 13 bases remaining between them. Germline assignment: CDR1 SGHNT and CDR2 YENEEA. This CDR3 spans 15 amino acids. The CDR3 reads CASRSKTATNEKLFF. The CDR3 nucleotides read TGTGCCAGCAGATCCAAGACAGCCACTAATGAAAAACTGTTTTTT.

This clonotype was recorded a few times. This chain's CDR3 is CASSQERGQGARGNTIYF. CDR3 DNA sequence: TGTGCCAGCAGCCAGGAGCGGGGACAGGGGGCGCGTGGAAACACCATATATTTT. This sequence joins TRBV3-1 and TRBJ1-3, with 12 bases aligning to TRBD1. Trimming removed 3 bases from V and 3 bases from J; junction bases left unmatched: 9. CDR3 length: 18 amino acids. CDR1 and CDR2 (germline): LGHDT, YNNKEL (reference sequence). The full variable domain, its missing parts supplied by reference TRBV3-1 and TRBJ1-3, is DTAVSQTPKYLVTQMGNDKSIKCEQNLGHDTMYWYKQDSKKFLKIMFSYNNKELIINETVPNRFSPKSPDKAHLNLHINSLELGDSAVYFCASSQERGQGARGNTIYFGEGSWLTVV.

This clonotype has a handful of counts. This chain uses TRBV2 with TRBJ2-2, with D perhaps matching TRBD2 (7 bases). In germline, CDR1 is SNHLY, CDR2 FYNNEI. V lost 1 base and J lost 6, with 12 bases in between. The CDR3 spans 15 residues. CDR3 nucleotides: TGTGCCAGCAGTGAAGAGGGGGGGTTCGCCGGGGAGCTGTTTTTT. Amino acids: CASSEEGGFAGELFF.